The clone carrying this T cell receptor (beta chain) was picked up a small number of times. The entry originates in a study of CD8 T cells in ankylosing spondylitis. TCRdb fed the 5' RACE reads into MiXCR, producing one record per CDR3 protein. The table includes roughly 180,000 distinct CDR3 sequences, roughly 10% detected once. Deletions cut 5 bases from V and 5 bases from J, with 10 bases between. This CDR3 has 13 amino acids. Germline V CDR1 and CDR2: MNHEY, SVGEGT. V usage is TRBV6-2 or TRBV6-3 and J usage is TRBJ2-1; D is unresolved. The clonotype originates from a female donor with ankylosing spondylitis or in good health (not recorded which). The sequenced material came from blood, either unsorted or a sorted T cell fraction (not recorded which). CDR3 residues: CASSGFHDNEQFF. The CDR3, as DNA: TGTGCCAGCAGTGGGTTCCACGACAATGAGCAGTTCTTC.